These 22 T cell receptor beta chains share one sample of origin, sequenced in a study of blood T cell repertoires in COVID-19. Repertoires were generated with immunoSEQ multiplex PCR, while TCRdb's copy carries only in-frame clones and drops some. The sample records a few hundred thousand clones, more than 75% being singletons. Sequencing was performed on peripheral blood. Every receptor here comes from a woman in her forties or fifties who had recovered from COVID-19.

The rearrangement links TRBV27 to TRBJ2-1; 9 bases line up with TRBD1. Trimming cost V 4 bases and J 9 bases; bases outside gene matches: 13. The CDR3 is 16 amino acids. CDR1 and CDR2 from the germline V gene are MNHEY and SMNVEV (reference sequence). This CDR3 is CASSSSTGGLAREQFF. CDR3 nucleotides: TGTGCCAGCAGTTCATCGACAGGGGGGCTCGCCCGTGAGCAGTTCTTC.

In nucleotides, the CDR3 is TGTGCCACCAGCAGAGACCTAGCGGGCACCCAAGAGACCCAGTACTTC. Amino acids: CATSRDLAGTQETQYF. This chain uses TRBV15 with TRBJ2-5, with 8 bases matching TRBD2. After removal of 0 bases from V and 1 base from J, the junction contained 4 bases not matched to a gene. Germline V gene data show CDR1 as LNHNV and CDR2 as YYDKDF (reference sequence). The CDR3 is 16 amino acids.

This chain uses TRBV19 with TRBJ1-6; no clear D. Trimming removed 6 bases from V and 6 bases from J, with 9 bases in between. The germline CDR1 and CDR2 sequences are LNHDA and SQIVND (reference sequence). The CDR3 totals 13 residues. The CDR3 spells CASSRPGNSPLHF. DNA of the CDR3: TGTGCCAGTAGCCGTCCGGGTAATTCACCCCTCCACTTT.

This clone appeared once. The chain employs TRBV5-8 and TRBJ2-7; D may be TRBD2 (5 bases). V shed 6 bases and J shed 4 bases, with 20 bases lying between them. The CDR3 runs 15 residues. CDR1 is SGHTS, CDR2 YDEGEE, per germline. The CDR3 is CASTIRESLSYEQYF. The CDR3, as DNA: TGTGCCAGCACTATCCGGGAATCACTTAGTTACGAGCAGTACTTC.

This clone has a single count. This chain links TRBV5-5 with TRBJ1-5; the match to TRBD1 covers 12 bases. The junction had 7 bases not matched to a gene; V was cut back by 4 bases and J by 2 bases. Germline CDR1 SGHKS, CDR2 YYEKEE (reference sequence). The CDR3 length is 17 residues. The CDR3 reads CASSPGTGGAGNQPQHF. The CDR3 nucleotides read TGTGCCAGCAGCCCCGGGACAGGGGGCGCGGGCAATCAGCCCCAGCATTTT.

The V gene is TRBV25-1, the J gene TRBJ1-4; TRBD1 aligns across 8 bases. Germline trimming cut 6 bases from V and 4 bases from J; bases unmatched to any gene: 4. The CDR3 covers 14 residues. CDR1 is MGHDK, CDR2 SYGVNS, per germline. The CDR3 DNA reads TGTGCCAGCAGCCGGGGACAGGATAATGAAAAACTGTTTTTT. Protein sequence: CASSRGQDNEKLFF.

The chain links TRBV15 to TRBJ1-2; 9 bases are shared with TRBD1. CDR1 LNHNV and CDR2 YYDKDF come from the germline V gene (reference sequence). J was trimmed by 7 bases and V by 6 bases; bases with no gene match: 9. The CDR3 totals 14 residues. In nucleotides, the CDR3 is TGTGCCACCAGTAAAAACAGGGGGCTCGGTGGCTACACCTTC. Amino acids: CATSKNRGLGGYTF. The whole variable domain, filled in from reference TRBV15 and TRBJ1-2, reads DAMVIQNPRYQVTQFGKPVTLSCSQTLNHNVMYWYQQKSSQAPKLLFHYYDKDFNNEADTPDNFQSRRPNTSFCFLDIRSPGLGDTAMYLCATSKNRGLGGYTFGSGTRLTVV.

The genes are TRBV10-2 and TRBJ1-4, with D uncertain. Trimming cost V 6 bases and J 4 bases, with 6 bases left between them. The CDR3 extends over 12 amino acids. Germline CDR1 WSHSY, CDR2 SAAADI. Here the CDR3 reads CASRRDNEKLFF. The CDR3 coding sequence is TGCGCCAGCAGACGGGATAATGAAAAACTGTTTTTT.

This clone was counted once. This chain uses TRBV28 with TRBJ1-5; weak D call: TRBD1 (6 bases). The ends were cut back, 4 bases at V and 6 bases at J, with 16 bases in the middle. The germline CDR1 and CDR2 sequences are MDHEN and SYDVKM. The CDR3 consists of 15 residues. The CDR3 nucleotides read TGTGCCAGCAGTTCCCCAACAGGGACGGGTCAGCCCCAGCATTTT. This encodes CASSSPTGTGQPQHF.

The chain is built from TRBV6-5 and TRBJ2-5; 9 positions match TRBD2. The germline V gene has CDR1 MNHEY and CDR2 SVGAGI. V lost 7 bases, J lost 5 bases, and 11 bases stayed unmatched. This CDR3 contains 15 residues. CDR3 in amino acids: CASNPGGGGWETQYF. The CDR3 DNA sequence: TGTGCCAGCAACCCCGGCGGGGGGGGCTGGGAGACCCAGTACTTC.

A single count supports this clone. The chain recombines TRBV5-1 with TRBJ2-7; unclear D gene. The CDR3 covers 13 residues. Per germline, CDR1 SGHRS and CDR2 YFSETQ. Trimming shortened V by 5 bases and J by 5 bases, and 14 bases separated the two germline ends. The CDR3 DNA is TGCGCCAGCAGTGTCGTCAGCGAACACGAGCAGTACTTC. Translated, it gives CASSVVSEHEQYF.

The chain links TRBV20-1 to TRBJ1-2; D remains ambiguous. Germline assignment: CDR1 DFQATT and CDR2 SNEGSKA (reference sequence). V was shortened by 4 bases and J by 0 bases, with 3 bases between the two germline ends. The CDR3 loop spans 11 amino acids. The CDR3 sequence: CSAISNYGYTF. DNA of the CDR3: TGCAGTGCTATATCTAACTATGGCTACACCTTC.

This chain links TRBV3-1 (or the pseudogene TRBV3-2) with TRBJ2-1, with 9 bases lining up with TRBD2. The CDR3 totals 17 residues. The J segment lost 5 bases and the V segment lost 1 base, leaving 9 bases of the junction unmatched. The germline CDR1 and CDR2 sequences are LGHDT and YNNKEL (reference sequence). As DNA, the CDR3 is TGTGCCAGCAGCCAAGGTATAGCGGGAGTGGGCCACAATGAGCAGTTCTTC. Translating gives CASSQGIAGVGHNEQFF.

The chain carries TRBV27 and TRBJ2-1; possible D gene TRBD2, 5 bases. The germline CDR1 and CDR2 sequences are MNHEY and SMNVEV (reference sequence). The CDR3 sequence is 15 residues long. Trimming took 2 bases from V and 6 from J, leaving 14 bases between them. CDR3 loop: CASSLSRTSGNEQFF. The CDR3 region has the DNA TGTGCCAGCAGTTTAAGTAGGACCAGCGGCAATGAGCAGTTCTTC.

This sequence joins TRBV2 and TRBJ1-4; D gene uncertain. Trimming stripped 5 bases from V and 4 bases from J, with 14 bases between. Germline V gene sequence: CDR1 SNHLY, CDR2 FYNNEI. This CDR3 has 15 amino acids. CDR3 amino acids: CASSTTARLNEKLFF. CDR3 DNA sequence: TGTGCCAGCAGTACCACAGCCCGGCTTAATGAAAAACTGTTTTTT.

The chain combines TRBV5-4 with TRBJ2-2; 7 bases line up with TRBD1. J lost 4 bases, V lost 1 base, and 10 bases had no gene match. Germline loops: CDR1 SGHNT, CDR2 YYREEE (reference sequence). This CDR3 has 17 amino acids. DNA of the CDR3: TGTGCCAGCAGCTTGTTCACAGGGGACCCGACCACCGGGGAGCTGTTTTTT. Protein: CASSLFTGDPTTGELFF.

The CDR3 DNA reads TGTGCCAGCAGCCAAGATACGTTGGGGACTAGCGGGAGTTCCGAGCAGTACTTC. It translates to CASSQDTLGTSGSSEQYF. The chain recombines TRBV3-1 (or the pseudogene TRBV3-2) with TRBJ2-7; TRBD2 aligns across 14 bases. The CDR3 is 18 residues long. Trimming at V came to 0 bases and at J to 6 bases, leaving 10 bases not matched to a gene. The germline CDR1 and CDR2 sequences are LGHDT and YNNKEL (reference sequence).

The V call is TRBV29-1, the J call TRBJ1-1; D remains unclear. The CDR3 covers 13 residues. Trimming left V 7 bases short and J 0 bases short, with 12 bases between. From germline, CDR1 is SQVTM and CDR2 ANQGSEA. CDR3 DNA sequence: TGCAGCGGTAGAGGAGAGCTGAACACTGAAGCTTTCTTT. It translates to CSGRGELNTEAFF. Supplemented by reference TRBV29-1 and TRBJ1-1, the full variable domain reads SAVISQKPSRDICQRGTSLTIQCQVDSQVTMMFWYRQQPGQSLTLIATANQGSEATYESGFVIDKFPISRPNLTFSTLTVSNMSPEDSSIYLCSGRGELNTEAFFGQGTRLTVV.

The chain joins TRBV5-1 to TRBJ2-3, with 9 bases identical to TRBD2. The J segment lost 2 bases and the V segment lost 0 bases, leaving 7 bases of the junction unmatched. The germline V gene encodes CDR1 SGHRS and CDR2 YFSETQ. The length of the CDR3 is 17 residues. The CDR3 is CASSLGLAGRYTDTQYF. DNA for the CDR3: TGCGCCAGCAGCTTGGGTCTAGCGGGGCGGTACACAGATACGCAGTATTTT.

V and J are TRBV6-5 and TRBJ2-2; 14 bases fit TRBD2. Germline V gives CDR1 MNHEY, CDR2 SVGAGI. V shed 8 bases and J 4 bases; nucleotides not matched to a gene: 3. The CDR3 sequence is 15 residues long. The CDR3 nucleotides read TGTGCCAGCCAGACTAGCGGGGGGGCCACCGGGGAGCTGTTTTTT. This sequence encodes CASQTSGGATGELFF.

The rearrangement links TRBV5-1 to TRBJ2-1; D might be TRBD2 (5 bases). The CDR3 has 15 residues. Trimming stripped 1 base from V and 5 bases from J, with 13 bases between. Germline CDR1 is SGHRS and CDR2 is YFSETQ. CDR3 sequence reads: CASSLTGVRNNEQFF. For the CDR3, the DNA is TGCGCCAGCAGCTTGACCGGGGTTCGGAACAATGAGCAGTTCTTC.

The V gene is TRBV6-4, the J gene TRBJ1-6, with 12 positions matching TRBD1. J gave up 7 bases and V 8 bases, and 6 bases lay outside the gene matches. CDR1 and CDR2 (germline): MRHNA, SNTAGT. This CDR3 is built from 15 residues. The CDR3 bases are TGTGCCAGCTCCGGGACAGGGGGCGAGAATTCACCCCTCCACTTT. Amino acid sequence: CASSGTGGENSPLHF.